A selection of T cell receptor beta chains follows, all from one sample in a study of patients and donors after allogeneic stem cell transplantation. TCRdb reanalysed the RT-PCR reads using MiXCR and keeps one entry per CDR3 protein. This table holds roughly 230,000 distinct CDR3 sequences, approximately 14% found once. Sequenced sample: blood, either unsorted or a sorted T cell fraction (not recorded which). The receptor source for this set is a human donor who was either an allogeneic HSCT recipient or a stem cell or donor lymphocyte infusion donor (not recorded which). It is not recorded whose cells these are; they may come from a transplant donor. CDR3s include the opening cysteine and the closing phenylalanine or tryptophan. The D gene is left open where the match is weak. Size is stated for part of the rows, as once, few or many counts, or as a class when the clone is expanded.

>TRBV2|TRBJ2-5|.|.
TGTGCCAGCAGGGGGGACTCTGACCAAGAGACCCAGTACTTC
CASRGDSDQETQYF
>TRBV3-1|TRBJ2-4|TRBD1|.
TGTGCCAGCAGCGACCGGACAGGGGGTCGGGGAAACATTCAGTACTTC
CASSDRTGGRGNIQYF
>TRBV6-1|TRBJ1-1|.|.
TGTGCCAGCAGTGTTCAGAGGAACACTGAAGCTTTCTTT
CASSVQRNTEAFF
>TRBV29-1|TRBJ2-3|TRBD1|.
TGCAGCGCTCGGGACAGGTCTAGCACAGATACGCAGTATTTT
CSARDRSSTDTQYF
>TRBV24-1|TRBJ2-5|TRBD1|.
TGTGCCACCAGTGTTCAGGACAGGATAGGGGAGACCCAGTACTTC
CATSVQDRIGETQYF
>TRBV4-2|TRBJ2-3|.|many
TGTGCCAGCAGCCAAGAGGGGTCCCCCGCAGATACGCAGTATTTT
CASSQEGSPADTQYF
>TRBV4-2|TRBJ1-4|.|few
TGTGCCAGCAGCCAAGATCCGGGACGGATAAATGAAAAACTGTTTTTT
CASSQDPGRINEKLFF
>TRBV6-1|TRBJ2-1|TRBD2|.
TGTGCCAGCACAGGGAGGGACCGGCGGGGCTACAATGAGCAGTTCTTC
CASTGRDRRGYNEQFF
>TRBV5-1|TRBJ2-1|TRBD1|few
TGCGCCAGCAGCTTGGGGGACAGGACCCCCAATGAGCAGTTCTTC
CASSLGDRTPNEQFF
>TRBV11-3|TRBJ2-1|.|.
TGTGCCAGCAGCTCACAGTTACGAAAGCAGTTCTTC
CASSSQLRKQFF
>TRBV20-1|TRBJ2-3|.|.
TGCAGTGCTGGCCCCCTTAGGGGGGATACGCAGTATTTT
CSAGPLRGDTQYF
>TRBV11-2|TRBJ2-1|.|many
TGTGCCAGCAGCTTAGATTCGCAGGGTTTTAGCTCCTACAATGAGCAGTTCTTC
CASSLDSQGFSSYNEQFF
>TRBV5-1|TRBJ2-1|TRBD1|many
TGCGCCAGCAGCTTGGCCGGACAGGGGACCCTCAATGAGCAGTTCTTC
CASSLAGQGTLNEQFF
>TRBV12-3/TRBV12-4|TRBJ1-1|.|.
TGTGCCAGCAGTAAAATCTCGAACACTGAAGCTTTCTTT
CASSKISNTEAFF
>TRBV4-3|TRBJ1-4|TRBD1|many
TGCGCCAGCAGCCAAGGCAACAGGGGGTTTGAAAAACTGTTTTTT
CASSQGNRGFEKLFF
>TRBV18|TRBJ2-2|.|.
TGTGCCAGCTCACCACCCGGCGGGACAATGAACACCGGGGAGCTGTTTTTT
CASSPPGGTMNTGELFF
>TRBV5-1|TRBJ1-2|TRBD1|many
TGCGCCAGCAGCTTTGGACAGGCAGCTAACTATGGCTACACCTTC
CASSFGQAANYGYTF
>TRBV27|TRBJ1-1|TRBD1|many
TGTGCCAGCCGTGAACAGGGGGCTTTTCACACTGAAGCTTTCTTT
CASREQGAFHTEAFF
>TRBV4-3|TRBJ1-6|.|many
TGCGCCAGCAGCCAAGGAACGGCTCAAAATTCACCCCTCCACTTT
CASSQGTAQNSPLHF
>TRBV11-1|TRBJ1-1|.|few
TGTGCCAGCAGCCCTGGGCAGGGGCTGAACACTGAAGCTTTCTTT
CASSPGQGLNTEAFF
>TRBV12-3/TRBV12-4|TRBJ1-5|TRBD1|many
TGTGCCAGCAGCCTGGGGGCAGGGGGCTCAGTGGGGCCCCAGCATTTT
CASSLGAGGSVGPQHF
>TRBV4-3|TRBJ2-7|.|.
TGCGCCAGCAGCCAAGAGATCCACTCCTACGAGCAGTACTTC
CASSQEIHSYEQYF
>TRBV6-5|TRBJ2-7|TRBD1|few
TGTGCCACCGGGGACAGTATCTACGAGCAGTACTTC
CATGDSIYEQYF
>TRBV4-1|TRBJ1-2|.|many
TGCGCCAGCAGCCAGGGCCCCGGACAGACCTATGGCTACACCTTC
CASSQGPGQTYGYTF
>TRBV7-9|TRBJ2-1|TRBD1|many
TGTGCCAGCAGCTTCACAGGGGGGCGGGAGCAGTTCTTC
CASSFTGGREQFF
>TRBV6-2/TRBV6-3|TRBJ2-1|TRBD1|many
TGTGCCAGCAGTTACTTGGCCCGGGACAGGGACAATGAGCAGTTCTTC
CASSYLARDRDNEQFF
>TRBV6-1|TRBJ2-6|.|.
TGTGCCAGCAGGCCGGTGCTGGGGACTGGGGCCAACGTCCTGACTTTC
CASRPVLGTGANVLTF
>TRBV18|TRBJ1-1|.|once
TGTGCCAGCTCACCGTCGTGGGACACTGAAGCTTTCTTT
CASSPSWDTEAFF
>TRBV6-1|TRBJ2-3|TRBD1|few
TGTGCCAGCAGGGAACAGGGGCGTAGCACAGATACGCAGTATTTT
CASREQGRSTDTQYF
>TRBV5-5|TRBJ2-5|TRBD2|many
TGTGCCAGCAGCTTGGTTGCTAGCGGGATTCAAGAGACCCAGTACTTC
CASSLVASGIQETQYF
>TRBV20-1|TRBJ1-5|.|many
TGCAGTGCAAGTGACAGTCCCAATCAGCCCCAGCATTTT
CSASDSPNQPQHF
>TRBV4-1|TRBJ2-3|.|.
TGCGCCAGCAGCCAGGAGGGGGGGGCATTCGCAGATACGCAGTATTTT
CASSQEGGAFADTQYF
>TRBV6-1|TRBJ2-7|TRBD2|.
TGTGCCAGCAGTGGGGACCTAGCGGGGACTCCCTACGAGCAGTACTTC
CASSGDLAGTPYEQYF
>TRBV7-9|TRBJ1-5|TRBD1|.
TGTGCCAGCAGCCAGTCGGACAGGCCCTTTCAGCCCCAGCATTTT
CASSQSDRPFQPQHF
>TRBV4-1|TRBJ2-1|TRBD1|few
TGCGCCAGCAGCCACCCTCTGGACAGGGGGAGGAATGAGCAGTTCTTC
CASSHPLDRGRNEQFF
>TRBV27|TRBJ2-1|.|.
TGTGCCAGCAGCCCAGTGGGACTCCCTCGGAATGAGCAGTTCTTC
CASSPVGLPRNEQFF
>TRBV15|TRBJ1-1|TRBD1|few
TGTGCCACCAGCGGTTGGACAGGGGGGCAAGCTTTCTTT
CATSGWTGGQAFF
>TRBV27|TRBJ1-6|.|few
TGTGCCAGCAGTCCCGGCTCGGGCGTTAATTCACCCCTCCACTTT
CASSPGSGVNSPLHF
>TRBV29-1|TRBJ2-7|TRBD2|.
TGCAGCGTCGCGGGAGCCTCTGGAGAGCAGTACTTC
CSVAGASGEQYF
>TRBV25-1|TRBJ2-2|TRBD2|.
TGTGCCAGCAGTGAATTAAGCGGGGGTGACACCGGGGAGCTGTTTTTT
CASSELSGGDTGELFF
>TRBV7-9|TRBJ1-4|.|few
TGTGCCAGCAGCGAATCTATAGGGGAAAAACTGTTTTTT
CASSESIGEKLFF
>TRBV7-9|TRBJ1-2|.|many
TGTGCCAGCAGCTTATCCGGGCTTGGCTACACCTTC
CASSLSGLGYTF
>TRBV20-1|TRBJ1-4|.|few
TGCAGTGCTAGGGTGGGGGCCTCTTTTGAAAAACTGTTTTTT
CSARVGASFEKLFF
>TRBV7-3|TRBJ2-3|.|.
TGTGCCAGCAGCTTAAATTCGGCAGCTACGCAGTATTTT
CASSLNSAATQYF
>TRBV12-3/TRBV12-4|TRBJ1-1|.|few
TGTGCCAGCTCGACCCTAGGAGGAACTGAAGCTTTCTTT
CASSTLGGTEAFF
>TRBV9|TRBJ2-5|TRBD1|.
TGTGCCAGCAGCGCGACAGGGTACAGGGAGACCCAGTACTTC
CASSATGYRETQYF
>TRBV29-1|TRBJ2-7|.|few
TGCAGCGTTGAAGATGAAACCTACGAGCAGTACTTC
CSVEDETYEQYF
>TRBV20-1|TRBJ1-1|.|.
TGCAGTGCTAGTGGGGGGGACACTGAAGCTTTCTTT
CSASGGDTEAFF
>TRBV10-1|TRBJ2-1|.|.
TGCGCCAGCAGTGAGCGGGAGAGTGGGGCTGAGCAGTTCTTC
CASSERESGAEQFF
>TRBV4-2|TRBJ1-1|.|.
TGTGCCAGCAGCCAAGATGGCTGGAGGAACACTGAAGCTTTCTTT
CASSQDGWRNTEAFF
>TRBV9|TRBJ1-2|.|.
TGTGCCAGCAGCGTGGCCGGGCCCTCGAGTGGCTACACCTTC
CASSVAGPSSGYTF
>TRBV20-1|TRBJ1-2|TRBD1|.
TGCAGTGCGGCCGACAGGGTTAACTATGGCTACACCTTC
CSAADRVNYGYTF
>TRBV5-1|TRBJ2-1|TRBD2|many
TGCGCCAGCAGCCCGGGGACTAGCGGAAAGGGTGAGCAGTTCTTC
CASSPGTSGKGEQFF
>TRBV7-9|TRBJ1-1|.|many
TGTGCCAGCAGCTTAACGAGGACTGAAGCTTTCTTT
CASSLTRTEAFF
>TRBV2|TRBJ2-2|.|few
TGTGCCAGCAGCGAGTTGGGCTCCGGGGAGCTGTTTTTT
CASSELGSGELFF
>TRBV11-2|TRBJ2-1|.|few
TGTGCCAGCAGCCCATGGGGAGCTAGCTCCTACAATGAGCAGTTCTTC
CASSPWGASSYNEQFF
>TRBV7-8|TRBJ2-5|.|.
TGTGCCAGCAGATCGGGGCGGGTTCCCCAAGAGACCCAGTACTTC
CASRSGRVPQETQYF
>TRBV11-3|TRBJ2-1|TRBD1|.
TGTGCCAGCAGACTAGGGACAGGTTCCTACAATGAGCAGTTCTTC
CASRLGTGSYNEQFF
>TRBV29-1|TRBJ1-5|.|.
TGCAGCGTATCGACCGGGGAGGATCAGCCCCAGCATTTT
CSVSTGEDQPQHF
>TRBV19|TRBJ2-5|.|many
TGTGCCAGTAGTCCCCGTAGGTTCGGGGAGACCCAGTACTTC
CASSPRRFGETQYF